These 6 T cell receptor beta chains were sequenced from one sample in a study of blood T cell repertoires in COVID-19. Produced via immunoSEQ multiplex PCR; TCRdb's table is partial and in-frame only. The table has 100,000 to 150,000 clones, about 85% seen once. The material sequenced was peripheral blood. The origin of the receptors is an elderly man with active or convalescent COVID-19.

The chain recombines TRBV7-2 with TRBJ1-1; D call uncertain. Germline CDR1 SGHTA, CDR2 FQGNSA. The V gene lost 3 bases and the J gene lost 2 bases, with 10 bases spanning the gap. The CDR3 spans 14 residues. In DNA, the CDR3 is TGTGCCAGCAGCTTGGCAGGTGATAACACTGAAGCTTTCTTT. Amino acid sequence: CASSLAGDNTEAFF.

The chain couples TRBV19 to TRBJ2-7; 9 nucleotides align to TRBD2. Germline-derived CDR1 and CDR2 are LNHDA and SQIVND (reference sequence). The CDR3 spans 16 residues. The CDR3 DNA reads as TGTGCTACTTTGGGAGCGGGAGGACCACAACGGTACGAGCAGTACTTC. Its translation: CATLGAGGPQRYEQYF.

This clone was recorded once. J is TRBJ1-2 and V is TRBV6-1, with 9 positions matching TRBD1. J lost 8 bases, V lost 4 bases, and 14 bases had no gene match. The CDR3 loop spans 16 amino acids. CDR1 and CDR2 from the germline V gene are MNHNS and SASEGT. In DNA form, the CDR3 reads TGTGCCAGCAGTGGCTTACCGGGACAGGGATATTTAGGCTACACCTTC. Encoded protein: CASSGLPGQGYLGYTF.

This clone was seen a single time. The V gene is TRBV7-2, the J gene TRBJ1-1, with TRBD1 matching 11 bases. V lost 6 bases, J lost 2 bases, and 11 bases stayed unmatched. In germline, CDR1 is SGHTA, CDR2 FQGNSA. The CDR3 totals 17 residues. For the CDR3, the DNA is TGTGCCAGCAGACGTTTTCGGACAGGGGGCGTTAACACTGAAGCTTTCTTT. Translation: CASRRFRTGGVNTEAFF.

This sequence joins TRBV4-3 and TRBJ1-2; 8 bases are a match to TRBD1. The germline V gene encodes CDR1 LGHNA and CDR2 YSLEER. The ends lost 2 bases at V and 4 bases at J; junction bases unmatched: 0. This CDR3 is 13 amino acids long. CDR3 coding DNA: TGCGCCAGCAGCCAAACAGGGGGCTATGGCTACACCTTC. It yields the protein CASSQTGGYGYTF.

The rearrangement links TRBV9 to TRBJ2-5, with 9 positions matching TRBD2. The CDR3 covers 16 residues. Germline CDR1 and CDR2: SGDLS and YYNGEE. Unmatched junction bases numbered 9, after V lost 1 base and J lost 5 bases. The CDR3, as DNA: TGTGCCAGCAGCGTAACTAGCGGGCGACCTGGGGAGACCCAGTACTTC. It is translated as CASSVTSGRPGETQYF.